A single sample gave rise to the 8 T cell receptor beta chains below, sequenced in a study of T cells after yellow fever vaccination. MiXCR was run by TCRdb on the 5' RACE reads, yielding one entry per CDR3 protein. The sample lists 80,000 to 100,000 distinct CDR3 sequences, almost 9% occurring once. Source: CD8+ T cells not binding an NS4B(214-222) dextramer, sorted from PBMCs, taken around 16 days after the first yellow fever vaccination. Receptors originate from a man between 18 and 29 years old who received the YFV17D yellow fever vaccine.

The chain couples TRBV6-5 to TRBJ2-7, with 8 bases aligning to TRBD2. The germline V gene encodes CDR1 MNHEY and CDR2 SVGAGI. The junction had 11 bases not matched to a gene; V was cut back by 3 bases and J by 1 base. The CDR3 is 17 residues long. The CDR3 DNA reads as TGTGCCAGCAGTTATTGGGGTAGCGGGGAACTTTCCTACGAGCAGTACTTC. It is translated as CASSYWGSGELSYEQYF.

The table lists this clonotype with a few counts. The CDR3 here is CASGAGQEGNYGYTF. CDR3 DNA sequence: TGTGCCAGCGGAGCCGGACAGGAAGGGAACTATGGCTACACCTTC. This chain links TRBV9 with TRBJ1-2, with 7 bases identical to TRBD1. Germline assignment: CDR1 SGDLS and CDR2 YYNGEE. V gave up 7 bases and J gave up 2 bases; unmatched junction bases: 11. CDR3 length: 15 residues.

This clonotype was observed a handful of times. The gene calls are TRBV2 and TRBJ2-7; TRBD1 is a possible D gene (6 bases). The CDR3 totals 14 residues. The germline gives CDR1 SNHLY, CDR2 FYNNEI. V gave up 1 base and J gave up 7 bases, with 14 bases separating them. The CDR3, as DNA: TGTGCCAGCAGTGAAGTCTTCAAAAGGGGGGAGCAGTACGTC. Its protein is CASSEVFKRGEQYV.

This clonotype was seen repeatedly, ten times or more. This sequence joins TRBV10-3 and TRBJ1-1; 10 bases match TRBD1. The CDR3 consists of 13 residues. Germline V gene data show CDR1 as ENHRY and CDR2 as SYGVKD. Trimming took 9 bases from V and 5 from J; bases not matched to a gene: 6. CDR3 nucleotides: TGTGCCATGGGACAGGGGAGTCGTACTGAAGCTTTCTTT. Amino acids: CAMGQGSRTEAFF.

J is TRBJ2-2 and V is TRBV5-5; D gene unclear. This CDR3 spans 14 amino acids. V was trimmed by 0 bases and J by 5 bases, leaving 8 bases between them. Germline CDR1 and CDR2: SGHKS and YYEKEE (reference sequence). CDR3 nucleotide sequence: TGTGCCAGCAGCTTGGGGGTAAATACCGGGGAGCTGTTTTTT. This gives the protein CASSLGVNTGELFF.

This clonotype has a handful of counts. The rearrangement joins TRBV7-2 to TRBJ2-7, with 7 nucleotides matching TRBD1. The ends lost 4 bases at V and 6 bases at J; junction bases unmatched: 6. Germline CDR1 reads SGHTA; CDR2 reads FQGNSA. There are 13 residues in the CDR3. The CDR3 region is CASSSIQGVEQYF. The CDR3 coding sequence is TGTGCCAGCAGCTCGATCCAGGGGGTCGAGCAGTACTTC. Filled out from reference TRBV7-2 and TRBJ2-7, the complete variable domain reads GAGVSQSPSNKVTEKGKDVELRCDPISGHTALYWYRQSLGQGLEFLIYFQGNSAPDKSGLPSDRFSAERTGGSVSTLTIQRTQQEDSAVYLCASSSIQGVEQYFGPGTRLTVT.

This clonotype came up many times. The chain couples TRBV29-1 to TRBJ1-2; no definite D call. Germline loops: CDR1 SQVTM, CDR2 ANQGSEA. V dropped 6 bases and J dropped 8 bases, with 13 bases sitting between them. The CDR3 spans 11 residues. The CDR3 is CSVSEVGGYTF. In DNA form, the CDR3 reads TGCAGCGTGTCGGAGGTTGGCGGCTACACCTTC.

This clonotype occurred many times. The rearrangement uses TRBV2 and TRBJ1-2; a weak D match, TRBD1 (6 bases). V lost 4 bases and J lost 4, with 13 bases in between. The CDR3 is made up of 14 amino acids. Germline V gene lookup returns CDR1 SNHLY and CDR2 FYNNEI. CDR3 region: CASSASGTFYGYTF. Written as DNA, the CDR3 is TGTGCCAGCAGTGCCTCCGGGACATTCTATGGCTACACCTTC.